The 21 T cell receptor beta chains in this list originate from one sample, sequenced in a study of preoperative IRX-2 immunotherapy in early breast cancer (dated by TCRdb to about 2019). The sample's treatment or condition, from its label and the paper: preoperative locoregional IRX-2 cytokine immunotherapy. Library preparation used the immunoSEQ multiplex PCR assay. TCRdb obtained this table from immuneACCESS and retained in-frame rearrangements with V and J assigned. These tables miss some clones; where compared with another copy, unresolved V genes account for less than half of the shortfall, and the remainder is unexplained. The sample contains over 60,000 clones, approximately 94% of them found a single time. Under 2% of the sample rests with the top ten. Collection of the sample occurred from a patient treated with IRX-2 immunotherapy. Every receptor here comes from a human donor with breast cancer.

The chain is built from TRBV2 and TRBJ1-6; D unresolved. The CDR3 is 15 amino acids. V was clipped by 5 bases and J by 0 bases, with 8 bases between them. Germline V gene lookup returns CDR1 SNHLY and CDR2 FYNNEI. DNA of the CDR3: TGTGCCAGCAGTAACGGCGGCTCCTATAATTCACCCCTCCACTTT. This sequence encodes CASSNGGSYNSPLHF.

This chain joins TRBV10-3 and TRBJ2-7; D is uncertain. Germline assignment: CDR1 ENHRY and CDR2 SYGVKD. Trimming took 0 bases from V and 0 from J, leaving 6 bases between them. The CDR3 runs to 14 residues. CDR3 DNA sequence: TGTGCCATCAGTGAGTCACCGGACTCCTACGAGCAGTACTTC. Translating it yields CAISESPDSYEQYF.

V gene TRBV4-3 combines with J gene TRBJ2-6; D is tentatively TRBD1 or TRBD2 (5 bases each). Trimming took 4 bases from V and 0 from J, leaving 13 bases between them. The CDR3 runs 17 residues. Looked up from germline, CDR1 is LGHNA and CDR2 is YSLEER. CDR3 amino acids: CASSLGRASSGANVLTF. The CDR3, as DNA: TGCGCCAGCAGCCTGGGACGCGCGAGCTCTGGGGCCAACGTCCTGACTTTC.

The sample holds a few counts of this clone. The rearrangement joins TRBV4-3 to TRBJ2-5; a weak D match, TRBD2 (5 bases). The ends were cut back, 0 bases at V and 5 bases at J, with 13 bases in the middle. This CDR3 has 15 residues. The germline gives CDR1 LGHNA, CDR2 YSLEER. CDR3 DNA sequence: TGCGCCAGCAGCCAAGAATGGATTTCGGGGGAGACCCAGTACTTC. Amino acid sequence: CASSQEWISGETQYF.

This CDR3 is CASSIGGGVYNEQFF. The DNA of the CDR3 is TGTGCCAGTAGTATTGGTGGGGGGGTTTACAATGAGCAGTTCTTC. The chain uses TRBV19 and TRBJ2-1; 7 bases map to TRBD2. CDR3 size: 15 residues. Trimming cost V 3 bases and J 4 bases; bases outside gene matches: 6. Germline lookup yields CDR1 LNHDA and CDR2 SQIVND (reference sequence).

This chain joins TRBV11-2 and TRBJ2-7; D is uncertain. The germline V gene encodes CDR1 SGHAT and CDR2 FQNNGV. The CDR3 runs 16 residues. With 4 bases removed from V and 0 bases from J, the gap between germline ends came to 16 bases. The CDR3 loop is CASSSSTRPNSYEQYF. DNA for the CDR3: TGTGCCAGCAGCTCATCGACGCGTCCCAACTCCTACGAGCAGTACTTC.

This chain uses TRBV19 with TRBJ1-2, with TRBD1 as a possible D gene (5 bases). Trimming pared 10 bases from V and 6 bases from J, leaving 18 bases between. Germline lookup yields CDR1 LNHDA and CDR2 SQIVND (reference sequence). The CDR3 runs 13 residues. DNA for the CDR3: TGTGCCACGTGGGGGGGATTTGGTGATGGCTACACCTTC. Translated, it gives CATWGGFGDGYTF.

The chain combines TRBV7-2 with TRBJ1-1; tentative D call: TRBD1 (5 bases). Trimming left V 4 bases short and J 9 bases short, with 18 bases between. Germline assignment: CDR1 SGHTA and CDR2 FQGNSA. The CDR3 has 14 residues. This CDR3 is CASSWPGGPGQAFF. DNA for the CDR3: TGTGCCAGCAGCTGGCCGGGGGGACCAGGGCAAGCTTTCTTT.

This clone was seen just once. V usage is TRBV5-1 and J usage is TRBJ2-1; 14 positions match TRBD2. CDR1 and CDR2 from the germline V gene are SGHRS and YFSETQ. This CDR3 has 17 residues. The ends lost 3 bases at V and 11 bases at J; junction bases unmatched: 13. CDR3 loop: CASSSPGLAGGALKQFF. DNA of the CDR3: TGCGCCAGCAGCTCCCCAGGACTAGCGGGAGGAGCGCTTAAGCAGTTCTTC.

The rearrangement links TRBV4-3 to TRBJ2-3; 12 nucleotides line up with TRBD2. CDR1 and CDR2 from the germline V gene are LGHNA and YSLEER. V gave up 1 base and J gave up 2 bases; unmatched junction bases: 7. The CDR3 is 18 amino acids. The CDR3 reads CASSQVGLAGGATDTQYF. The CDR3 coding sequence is TGCGCCAGCAGCCAAGTCGGGCTAGCGGGAGGGGCCACAGATACGCAGTATTTT.

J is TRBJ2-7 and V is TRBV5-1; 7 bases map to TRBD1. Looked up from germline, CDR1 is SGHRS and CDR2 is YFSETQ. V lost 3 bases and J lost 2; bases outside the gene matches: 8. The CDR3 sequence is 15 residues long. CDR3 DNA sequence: TGCGCCAGCAGCTCTCACCGGGACAGCACCTACGAGCAGTACTTC. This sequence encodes CASSSHRDSTYEQYF. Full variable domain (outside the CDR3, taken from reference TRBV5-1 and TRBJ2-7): KAGVTQTPRYLIKTRGQQVTLSCSPISGHRSVSWYQQTPGQGLQFLFEYFSETQRNKGNFPGRFSGRQFSNSRSEMNVSTLELGDSALYLCASSSHRDSTYEQYFGPGTRLTVT.

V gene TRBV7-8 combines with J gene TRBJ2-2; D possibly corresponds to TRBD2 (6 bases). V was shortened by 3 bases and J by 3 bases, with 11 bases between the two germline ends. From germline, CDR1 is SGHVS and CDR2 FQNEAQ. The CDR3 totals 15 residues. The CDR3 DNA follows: TGTGCCAGCAGCTTCGGGGCGGGGCACACCGGGGAGCTGTTTTTT. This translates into CASSFGAGHTGELFF. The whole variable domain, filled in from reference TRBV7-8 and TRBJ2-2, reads GAGVSQSPRYKVAKRGQDVALRCDPISGHVSLFWYQQALGQGPEFLTYFQNEAQLDKSGLPSDRFFAERPEGSVSTLKIQRTQQEDSAVYLCASSFGAGHTGELFFGEGSRLTVL.

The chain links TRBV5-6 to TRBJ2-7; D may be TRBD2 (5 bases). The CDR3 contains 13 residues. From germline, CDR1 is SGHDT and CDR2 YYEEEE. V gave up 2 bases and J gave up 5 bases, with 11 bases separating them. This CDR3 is CASSFGWRDEQYF. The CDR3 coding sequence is TGTGCCAGCAGCTTTGGGTGGCGGGACGAGCAGTACTTC.

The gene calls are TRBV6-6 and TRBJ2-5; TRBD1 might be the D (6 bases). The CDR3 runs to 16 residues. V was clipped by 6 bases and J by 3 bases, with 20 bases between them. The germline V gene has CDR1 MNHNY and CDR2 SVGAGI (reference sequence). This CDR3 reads CASSNREKRGEETQYF. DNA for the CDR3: TGTGCCAGCAGCAACAGGGAAAAAAGGGGAGAAGAGACCCAGTACTTC.

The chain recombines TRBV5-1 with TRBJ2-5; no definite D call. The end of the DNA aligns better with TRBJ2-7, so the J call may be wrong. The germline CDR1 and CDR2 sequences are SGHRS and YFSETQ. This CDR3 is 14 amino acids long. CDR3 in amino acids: CASSLAQAGYEQYF. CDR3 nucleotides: TGCGCCAGCAGCTTAGCTCAGGCCGGCTACGAGCAGTACTTC.

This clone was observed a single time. CDR3 protein: CASRNSYEQYF. In DNA, the CDR3 is TGTGCCAGCAGAAACAGCTACGAGCAGTACTTC. The V and J genes are TRBV28 and TRBJ2-7; D is unclear. Between the trimmed V and J ends, which lost 6 bases and 3 bases, there was a span of 6 bases. From germline, CDR1 is MDHEN and CDR2 SYDVKM. The CDR3 contains 11 residues.

Here the CDR3 reads CASSAGGGDNSPLHF. CDR3 coding DNA: TGCGCCAGCAGCGCCGGGGGTGGGGATAATTCACCCCTCCACTTT. The chain couples TRBV5-1 to TRBJ1-6; weak D call: TRBD1 (5 bases). The CDR3 extends over 15 amino acids. V lost 4 bases and J lost 5, with 13 bases in between. Per the germline V gene, CDR1 is SGHRS and CDR2 is YFSETQ.

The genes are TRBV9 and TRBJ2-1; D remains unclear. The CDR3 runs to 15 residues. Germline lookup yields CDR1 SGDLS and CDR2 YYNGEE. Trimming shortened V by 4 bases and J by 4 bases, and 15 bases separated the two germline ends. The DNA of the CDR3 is TGTGCCAGCAGCCCAACCCCCGGTGGATACAATGAGCAGTTCTTC. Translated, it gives CASSPTPGGYNEQFF.

CDR3 sequence (DNA): TGTGCCAGCAGCCTCCCGTGGGTGGACACCGGGGAGCTGTTTTTT. Protein sequence: CASSLPWVDTGELFF. V gene TRBV2 combines with J gene TRBJ2-2; no clear D gene. The CDR3 is made up of 15 amino acids. Germline V gives CDR1 SNHLY, CDR2 FYNNEI. With 6 bases removed from V and 3 bases from J, the gap between germline ends came to 14 bases.

CDR3 in amino acids: CASSLNPRPLGSEQFF. DNA of the CDR3: TGTGCCAGCAGCTTAAACCCACGCCCGTTGGGGTCTGAGCAGTTCTTC. The chain employs TRBV7-9 and TRBJ2-1; D is ambiguous. The CDR3 sequence is 16 residues long. Germline V gene sequence: CDR1 SEHNR, CDR2 FQNEAQ (reference sequence). Trimming took 2 bases from V and 9 from J, leaving 20 bases between them. The full variable domain, its missing parts supplied by reference TRBV7-9 and TRBJ2-1, is DTGVSQNPRHKITKRGQNVTFRCDPISEHNRLYWYRQTLGQGPEFLTYFQNEAQLEKSRLLSDRFSAERPKGSFSTLEIQRTEQGDSAMYLCASSLNPRPLGSEQFFGPGTRLTVL.

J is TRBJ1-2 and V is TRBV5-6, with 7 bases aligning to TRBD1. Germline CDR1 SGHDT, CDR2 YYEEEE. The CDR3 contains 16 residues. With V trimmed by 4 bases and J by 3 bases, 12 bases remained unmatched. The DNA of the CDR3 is TGTGCCAGCAGCCCCAACCGGCCAGGGGGGGACTATGGCTACACCTTC. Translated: CASSPNRPGGDYGYTF.